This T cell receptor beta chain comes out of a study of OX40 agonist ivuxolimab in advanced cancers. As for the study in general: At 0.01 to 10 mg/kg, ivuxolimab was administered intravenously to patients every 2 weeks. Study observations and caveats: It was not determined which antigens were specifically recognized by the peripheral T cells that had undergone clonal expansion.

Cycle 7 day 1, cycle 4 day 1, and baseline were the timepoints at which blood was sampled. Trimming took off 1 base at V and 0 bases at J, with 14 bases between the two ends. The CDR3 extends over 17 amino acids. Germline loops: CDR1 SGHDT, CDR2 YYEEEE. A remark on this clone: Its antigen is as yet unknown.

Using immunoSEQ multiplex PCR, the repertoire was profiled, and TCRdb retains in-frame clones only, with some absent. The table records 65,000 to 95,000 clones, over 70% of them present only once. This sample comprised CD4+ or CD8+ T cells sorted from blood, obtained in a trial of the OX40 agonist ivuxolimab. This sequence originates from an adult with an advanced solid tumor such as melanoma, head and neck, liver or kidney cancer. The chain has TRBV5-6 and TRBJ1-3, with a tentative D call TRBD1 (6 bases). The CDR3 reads CASSLKGDWLSGNTIYF. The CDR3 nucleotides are TGTGCCAGCAGCTTGAAGGGGGACTGGCTCTCTGGAAACACCATATATTTT. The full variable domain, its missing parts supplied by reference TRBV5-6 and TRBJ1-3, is DAGVTQSPTHLIKTRGQQVTLRCSPKSGHDTVSWYQQALGQGPQFIFQYYEEEERQRGNFPDRFSGHQFPNYSSELNVNALLLGDSALYLCASSLKGDWLSGNTIYFGEGSWLTVV.